The present T cell receptor beta chain was sequenced within a study of T cell repertoires in cytomegalovirus infection. Notes on this clonotype: Antigen: not known.

The V end lost 2 bases, the J end lost 6 bases, and 14 bases lay between the germline ends. Germline V gives CDR1 SGHNT, CDR2 YENEEA. The CDR3 length is 15 residues. TCRdb ran MiXCR on the reads and lists one entry per CDR3 protein. The sample has around 750,000 distinct CDR3 sequences; approximately 32% are singletons. This chain uses TRBV11-3 with TRBJ2-1; tentative D call: TRBD1 (5 bases). The sample in question was cultured CD8+ T cells from PBMCs, obtained from culture after CMV antigen stimulation. This receptor was identified in a human donor in good health (CMV status not recorded). Some clones in this sample may be carry-over from other donors' samples. The CDR3 region is CASSLSLGRGNEQFF. The CDR3 DNA is TGTGCCAGCAGCTTAAGCCTGGGAAGGGGCAATGAGCAGTTCTTC.